This TCR beta chain comes out of a study of cytomegalovirus exposure and HLA in healthy donors (dated by TCRdb to 2016 to 2017). Regarding the study in general: An earlier analysis of approximately 590 of the donors reported 250 to 300 Gb of sequence data and around 110 million unique TCR beta sequences from about 179 million T cells. Approximately 300 gigabases of sequencing data and 91 million or so unique TCR sequences made up an early release that covered fewer than 650 HLA-typed donors. Of the roughly 400 genotyped donors, 65% to 90% were placed in the genetic ancestry cluster associated with self-reported Caucasian donors. The aim of the study was to test whether cataloging public T cell receptors could identify signatures of past pathogen exposure. The study used immunosequencing to profile the T cell repertoires of 600 to 850 subjects and linked those repertoires to cytomegalovirus serostatus. In addition to the first cohort of around 670 subjects, a separate validation cohort of approximately 120 different subjects was used. To predict cytomegalovirus infection status, the study brought together high-throughput TCR immunosequencing, statistical association of individual TCRs with disease status, and machine learning. In a later analysis, previously published TCR beta repertoires from some 640 donors were re-analyzed and high-resolution HLA genotyping was added so that TCR occurrence patterns could be studied. Rather than drawing on any new phenotypic data, the later analysis identified candidate immune exposures from TCR beta sequences and the way those sequences occurred across donors. An earlier analysis of 500 to 750 of the donors applied high-throughput TCR beta sequencing to assess whether each TCR beta V gene segment acted as functional or pseudogenic. Alongside the repertoire data, information on donor age, sex, ethnicity and CMV serostatus was compiled. A later genetic analysis took genome-wide SNP genotypes for about three fifths of the roughly 670 donors and used that subset as a discovery cohort. Every repertoire in the discovery cohort had been generated on one and the same sequencing platform. HLA typing included class I and class II loci at four-digit resolution. The number of typed donors differed by locus: about 629-630 for A, B, C, DRB1 and DQB1; some 500 for DQA1; 606 for DPA1; and around 450 for DPB1. Because of strong linkage in the cohort, 4 to 6 DR-DQ haplotypes were treated as single units for association and clustering. On average, 235,054 unique TCR beta nucleotide sequences were sequenced per donor among 350 to 400 genotyped donors of the cohort, with around 19% of those sequences being non-productive.

The investigation overall reported the following: In a later analysis, HLA-associated TCR beta chains were found to be more clonally expanded and to have lower generation probabilities than equally common non-associated chains. Assigning TCR associations to individual alleles was difficult when HLA alleles, especially DR and DQ, strongly co-occurred. A further reported finding was that TCR beta sequences accurately predicted the HLA-A and HLA-B alleles for most subjects in the first cohort. Compared with the roughly 720-donor mean, donors in an Asian-associated ancestry cluster had fewer N-insertions in productive TCRs, according to a later genetic analysis. A few of the identified cytomegalovirus-associated TCR beta chains were confirmed in vitro to be specific for cytomegalovirus antigens. According to a later analysis, parvovirus B19, influenza, CMV and Epstein-Barr virus appeared linked to several top co-occurrence clusters. The classifier was reported to diagnose cytomegalovirus status with high specificity and sensitivity in both the original cohort and the validation cohort. The authors suggested that the approach could potentially be generalized to other disease states and immunological phenotypes. In a later analysis, the rate of TCR association differed among HLA loci, with DRB1 alleles having the most associated TCRs and HLA-C alleles having the fewest. Because HLA typing was missing for some donors at each locus, association tests included only the typed subset. Broadly in line with IMGT annotations, most TCR beta V segments showed up in productive rearrangements about 90% or about 30% of the time in an earlier analysis of several hundred of the donors. For the cohort, immune exposure information was limited to CMV serostatus. The study listed 164 TCR beta chains as associated with cytomegalovirus. In a later genetic analysis, a missense DCLRE1C variant was associated with V-gene and J-gene trimming of TCR beta chains, and the association was replicated in an independent cohort. Roughly uniform sequencing depth across donors was assumed in presence/absence analyses, although this assumption may not hold. At a false discovery rate of 0.05, a later analysis linked 16,951 TCR beta sequences to specific HLA alleles. In this cohort, only TCR beta chains were sequenced, and detectable features were limited by the absence of alpha or paired-chain data. The 87-base-pair reads could not distinguish some IMGT-functional V segments, including TRBV6-2 and TRBV6-3, so those segments were excluded. The sequencing pipeline was judged likely to have produced a cluster of highly shared sequence variants as a technical artifact. Correlated functional status among segregating V segments might be attributable to linkage disequilibrium, but an unknown experimental factor could not be ruled out. Most TCR sequences were observed very rarely across donors, whereas some public TCRs were present in many individuals. The earlier analysis of approximately 540 of the donors excluded fewer than 20 rarely observed V segments, including chromosome 9 orphons, because counts were too low. In a later analysis, most CMV-associated TCR beta chains were found to appear HLA-restricted, with HLA associations seemingly driven largely by CMV exposure.

Note on this clone: Its antigen is unknown. Base qualities are not provided; no much larger clone lies one nucleotide away.

CDR1 and CDR2 (MRHNA, SNTAGT) derive from the germline V gene. The CDR3 spans 19 residues, from the cysteine through the phenylalanine. Of all the DNA, just the CDR3 is kept, 57 bases in frame from base 1. Ends trimmed: V by 0 bases, J by 2 bases; bases unmatched to a gene: 10. The library was generated by the immunoSEQ multiplex PCR assay. For the multiplex PCR, a mixture combining 60 forward primers for TCR Vbeta segments and 13 reverse primers for TCR Jbeta segments was used. Amplification of the CDR3 region of rearranged TCR beta genes was performed with a multiplex PCR assay on genomic DNA. Amplified TCR beta libraries were sequenced as 87-base-pair reads on the Illumina HiSeq System. In the original analysis: In a later analysis, roughly 80 million unique TCR beta chains were counted across the 650 to 700 repertoires, and roughly 11 million of these chains were shared by at least two donors. Raw reads were error-corrected and collapsed into unique sequences by a nearest-neighbor algorithm in which closely related sequences were merged to remove PCR and sequencing errors. CDR3 sequences were aligned to IMGT reference sequences to assign V, D and J gene segments. Each retained sequence needed at least a six-nucleotide match to both a V gene segment and a J gene segment. A rearrangement counted as productive if the CDR3 had no stop codons and remained in frame with V and J, and every other rearrangement counted as non-productive. CDR3 was defined by IMGT convention, running from the second conserved V-encoded cysteine to the conserved J-encoded phenylalanine. Sequences without an unambiguous match to a single V gene segment were excluded from the earlier analysis of a few hundred of the donors. In an earlier analysis of a few hundred of the donors, a V segment was called functional when productive rearrangements were above 56.7%, and segregating when the standard deviation between donors exceeded 5%. A statistical classification framework was built to diagnose cytomegalovirus status from the catalog of TCR beta chain sequences. A later analysis assigned V and J genes by comparing TCR nucleotide sequences with IMGT/GENE-DB human TR gene sequences. A later analysis assigned CDR3 sequences and most-parsimonious VDJ recombination scenarios with the TCRdist pipeline. A later analysis defined each TCR beta chain by its CDR3 amino acid sequence plus V-gene family, and excluded reads lacking a unique V-gene family. As a way to deal with suspected cross-contamination and a sequencing artifact, a later analysis dropped 450 to 700 nucleotide sequences that were highly shared and had low generation probability. In a later analysis, a clonal expansion index was calculated for each public chain from normalized within-repertoire ranks of inferred template counts. Generation probabilities in a later analysis came from a VDJ recombination model fitted to out-of-frame rearrangements, and those results were checked against IGoR. In a later analysis, TCR-TCR, TCR-HLA and TCR-CMV co-occurrence was scored with hypergeometric tests, and a repertoire-size bias correction was applied to TCR pairs. A later analysis estimated false discovery rates by permuting HLA or CMV assignments 20 times. In a later analysis, co-occurring TCRs were grouped with DBSCAN, and TCRdist sequence similarity was added when clustering was performed within HLA-allele-positive subsets. Repertoires with fewer than 30,000 or more than 120,000 public chains were left out of co-occurrence clustering, as were a handful of repertoires with anomalous nucleotide sharing. The clones in this table, taken by TCRdb from immuneACCESS, are in-frame only. Not every clone is retained; where verified, under half of the shortfall comes from an unresolved V gene, and the cause of the rest is unknown. V and J calls and clone size come straight from that table; D and trimming were deduced from the DNA. For this sample there are 180,000 or so clones; about 85% appear just once. The top ten clonotypes cover under 5% of the sample.

The cohort comprised around 700 healthy bone marrow donors. All cohort members were sampled while nominally healthy, although unrecorded immune exposures were likely present. The donor tested CMV seropositive, placing the donor among the roughly 270 seropositive members of the cohort. Every donor gave a peripheral blood sample, and the peripheral blood mononuclear cells from that sample were used for TCR beta sequencing. Genomic DNA extraction from the blood cell samples was performed with the Qiagen DNeasy Blood Extraction Kit. The origin of this receptor is a woman between 45 and 60 years old in good health and CMV-seropositive. The chain employs TRBV6-4 and TRBJ1-6; TRBD1 agrees with 7 junctional bases. The sample taken for sequencing was PBMCs. The CDR3 here reads CASSDSGTAGRPYNSPLHF. Here is the DNA: TGTGCCAGCAGTGACTCAGGGACAGCAGGCCGCCCCTATAATTCACCCCTCCACTTT.